This T cell receptor beta chain was recorded in a study of blood T cell repertoires in COVID-19. Authors' analysis steps: Reference gene primer amplification gave nucleated cell count estimates. Measured with immunoSEQ multiplex PCR; TCRdb has only the in-frame clones, and not every one. V and J calls and clone size are copied from that table; D and trimming were computed from the DNA. The data show 95,000 to 100,000 clones, with almost 95% seen just once and around 5.8% held by the top ten. Trimming took 0 bases from V and 5 from J, leaving 13 bases between them. Germline V gene lookup returns CDR1 LNHDA and CDR2 SQIVND (reference sequence). CDR3 length: 15 amino acids.

Sequenced input: peripheral blood. The TCR comes from a man aged 45-60 years with active COVID-19. The J gene is TRBJ1-1, the V gene TRBV19; D is unclear. The CDR3 is CASSIDEESFTEAFF. CDR3 bases: TGTGCCAGTAGTATAGATGAGGAGTCATTTACTGAAGCTTTCTTT.